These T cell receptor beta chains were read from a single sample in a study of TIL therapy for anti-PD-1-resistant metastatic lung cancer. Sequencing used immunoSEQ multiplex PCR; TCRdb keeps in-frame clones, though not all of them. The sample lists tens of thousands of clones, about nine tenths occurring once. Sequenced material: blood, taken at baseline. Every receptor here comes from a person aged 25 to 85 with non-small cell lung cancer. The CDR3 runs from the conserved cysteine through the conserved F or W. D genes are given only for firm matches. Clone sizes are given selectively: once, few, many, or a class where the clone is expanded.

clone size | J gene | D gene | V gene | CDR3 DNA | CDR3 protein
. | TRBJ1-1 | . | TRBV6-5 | TGTGCCAGCAGAGAGGATCATGAAGCTTTCTTT | CASREDHEAFF
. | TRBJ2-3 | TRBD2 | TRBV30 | TGTGCCTGGACTAGCGGGGTTGCAGATACGCAGTATTTT | CAWTSGVADTQYF
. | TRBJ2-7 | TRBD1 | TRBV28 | TGTGCCAGCAGTTGGGCCGGGACAGGGGGTAACGAGCAGTACTTC | CASSWAGTGGNEQYF
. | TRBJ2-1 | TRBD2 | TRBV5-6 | TGTGCCAGCAGCTTGGCTAGCGGGTCGGGCAATGAGCAGTTCTTC | CASSLASGSGNEQFF
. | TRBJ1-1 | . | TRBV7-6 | TGTGCCAGCAGCTACGGGACACGCACTGAAGCTTTCTTT | CASSYGTRTEAFF
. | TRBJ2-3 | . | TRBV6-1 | TGTGCCAGCAGTGAGAAGGGGGGCAGCCCAGATACGCAGTATTTT | CASSEKGGSPDTQYF
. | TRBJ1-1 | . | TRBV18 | TGTGCCAGCTCCGAGACTAGGGCGGGGTACAACACTGAAGCTTTCTTT | CASSETRAGYNTEAFF
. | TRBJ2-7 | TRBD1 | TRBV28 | TGTGCCAGCAGTATCCTGGGACAGGGAAACTACGAGCAGTACTTC | CASSILGQGNYEQYF
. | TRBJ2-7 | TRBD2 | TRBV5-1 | TGCGCCAGCAGCACCAGCGGGAGGAATCACGAGCAGTACTTC | CASSTSGRNHEQYF
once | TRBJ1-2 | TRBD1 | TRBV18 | TGTGCCAGCTCACCAGCCAGGGGGTCCTATGGCTACACCTTC | CASSPARGSYGYTF
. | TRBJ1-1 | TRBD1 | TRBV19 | TGTGCCAGCAGACAGAGGGAAGGGGGCACTCACACTGAAGCTTTCTTT | CASRQREGGTHTEAFF
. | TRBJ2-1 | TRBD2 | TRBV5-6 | TGTGCCAGCAGCTTGGCCGCTAGCGGGAGGGGCGATGAGCAGTTCTTC | CASSLAASGRGDEQFF
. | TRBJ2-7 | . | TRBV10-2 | TGCGCCAGCAGTGAGTCGTTGCGGCTCGAGCAGTACTTC | CASSESLRLEQYF
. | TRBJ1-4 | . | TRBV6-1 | TGTGCCAGCAGTGAAGCAGGGGTACCCTATGAAAAACTGTTTTTT | CASSEAGVPYEKLFF
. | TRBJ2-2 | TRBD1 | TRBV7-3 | TGTGCCAGCAGTTCCGGACAGGGAACCAACACCGGGGAGCTGTTTTTT | CASSSGQGTNTGELFF
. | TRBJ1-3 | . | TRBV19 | TGTGCCAGTAAGAGCTCTGGAAACACCATATATTTT | CASKSSGNTIYF
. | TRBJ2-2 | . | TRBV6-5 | TGTGCCAGTGGGATCCGTCAGTACACCGGGGAGCTGTTTTTT | CASGIRQYTGELFF
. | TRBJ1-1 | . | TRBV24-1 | TGTGCCACCAGTGACCCCGCGACAGGGAACACTGAAGCTTTCTTT | CATSDPATGNTEAFF
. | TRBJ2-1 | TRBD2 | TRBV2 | TGTGCCAGCAGTGAAGCGCCGGGACTAGCGGAAGGACGCTCCTACAATGAGCAGTTCTTC | CASSEAPGLAEGRSYNEQFF
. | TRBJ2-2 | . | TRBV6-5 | TGTGCCAGCAGTTACCAGGGGTTCACCGGGGAGCTGTTTTTT | CASSYQGFTGELFF
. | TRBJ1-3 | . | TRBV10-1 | TGCGCCAGCAGTGGGGACATTGGAAACACCATATATTTT | CASSGDIGNTIYF
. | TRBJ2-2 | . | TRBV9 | TGTGCCAGCAGCGTAGCCGGGAACACCGGGGAGCTGTTTTTT | CASSVAGNTGELFF
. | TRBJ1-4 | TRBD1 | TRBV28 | TGTGCCAGCAGGAGACAGGGGGCGGACGGTGAAAAACTGTTTTTT | CASRRQGADGEKLFF
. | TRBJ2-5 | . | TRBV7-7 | TGTGCCAGCAGCTTACAGGGAACCCAAGAGACCCAGTACTTC | CASSLQGTQETQYF
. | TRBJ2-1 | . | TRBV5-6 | TGTGCTACGACCTCAGGGTTCGGGTCCGGGGGACGGGGCGGGCAGTTCTTC | CATTSGFGSGGRGGQFF
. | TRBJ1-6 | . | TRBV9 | TGTGCCAGCAGCCTCTCGGGGGGAGTTAATTCACCCCTCCACTTT | CASSLSGGVNSPLHF
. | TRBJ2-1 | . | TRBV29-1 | TGCAGCGTTGGGCTTGGGGACTTAAGCTTCTTC | CSVGLGDLSFF
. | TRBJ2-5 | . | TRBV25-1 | TGTGCCAGCAGTGACGGGGAGACCCAGTACTTC | CASSDGETQYF
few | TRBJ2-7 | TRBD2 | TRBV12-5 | TGTGCTAGTGGTTTGGCAAGGACTAGCGGGAGCAACTACGAGCAGTACTTC | CASGLARTSGSNYEQYF
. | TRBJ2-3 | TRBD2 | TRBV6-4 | TGTGCCAGCAGTGACTCCCTAGCGGGGGGCTCGGGAGATACGCAGTATTTT | CASSDSLAGGSGDTQYF
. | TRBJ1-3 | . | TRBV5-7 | TGTGCCAGCAGCTTGAGGTGGGGGCCCCTTAGAAACACCATATATTTT | CASSLRWGPLRNTIYF
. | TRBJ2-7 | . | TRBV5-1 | TGCGCCAGCAGCTTGGGCGGGACCGAGACCTTATACGAGCAGTACTTC | CASSLGGTETLYEQYF
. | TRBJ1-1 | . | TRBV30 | TGTGCCTGGCAGGGGTCATGGGCTGAAGCTTTCTTT | CAWQGSWAEAFF
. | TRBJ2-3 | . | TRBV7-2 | TGTGCCAGCAGCTTAGCCCGGGGGAATACAGATACGCAGTATTTT | CASSLARGNTDTQYF
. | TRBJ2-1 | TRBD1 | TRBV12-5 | TGTGCTAGTGGTTTGCCGGGACAGGGGAAAAACAATGAGCAGTTCTTC | CASGLPGQGKNNEQFF
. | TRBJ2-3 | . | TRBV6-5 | TGTGCCAGCAGCCCAGGGGCCCCCACAGATACGCAGTATTTT | CASSPGAPTDTQYF
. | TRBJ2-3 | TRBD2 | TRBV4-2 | TGTGCCAGCAGCCGAAGAAGCGGGGGATTTACTAGCACAGATACGCAGTATTTT | CASSRRSGGFTSTDTQYF
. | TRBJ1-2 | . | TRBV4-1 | TGCGCCAGCAGCCAAGGCGGACACAACTATGGCTACACCTTC | CASSQGGHNYGYTF
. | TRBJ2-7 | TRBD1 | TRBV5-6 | TGTGCCAGCAGCGGGGACAGAAGTTACGAGCAGTACTTC | CASSGDRSYEQYF
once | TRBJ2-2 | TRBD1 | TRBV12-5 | TGTGCTAGTGGTCCTCCCCTTTTGGGGACAGGGCCCACCGGGGAGCTGTTTTTT | CASGPPLLGTGPTGELFF
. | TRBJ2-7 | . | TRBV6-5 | TGTGCCAGCAGGTACAGGGGAGGCAACGAGCAGTACTTC | CASRYRGGNEQYF
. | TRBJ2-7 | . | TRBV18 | TGTGCCAGCTCACCCTCGGGGGTGAGGTACGAGCAGTACTTC | CASSPSGVRYEQYF
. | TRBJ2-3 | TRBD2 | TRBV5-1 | TGCGCCAGCAGCAAGGCTTTTGTGGGCGGGAGTGGTACAGATACGCAGTATTTT | CASSKAFVGGSGTDTQYF